The source of this T cell receptor beta chain is a study of early T cells in non-severe SARS-CoV-2 infection. The germline V gene encodes CDR1 DFQATT and CDR2 SNEGSKA (reference sequence). CDR3 size: 10 residues. V was cut by 6 bases and J by 9 bases, with 11 bases left in between. TCRdb used MiXCR to reprocess the 5' RACE reads, holding one entry per CDR3 protein. The sample shows 40,000 to 45,000 distinct CDR3 sequences, around 6.5% of them seen only once. Here the sequenced sample was whole blood, taken at baseline. The J gene is TRBJ2-5, the V gene TRBV20-1; possibly TRBD1 for D (6 bases). This receptor was taken from an adult who was a healthcare worker with PCR-confirmed SARS-CoV-2 infection or an uninfected control (not recorded which). The CDR3: CSAPQGSQYF. CDR3 coding DNA: TGCAGTGCACCGCAGGGGTCCCAGTACTTC.